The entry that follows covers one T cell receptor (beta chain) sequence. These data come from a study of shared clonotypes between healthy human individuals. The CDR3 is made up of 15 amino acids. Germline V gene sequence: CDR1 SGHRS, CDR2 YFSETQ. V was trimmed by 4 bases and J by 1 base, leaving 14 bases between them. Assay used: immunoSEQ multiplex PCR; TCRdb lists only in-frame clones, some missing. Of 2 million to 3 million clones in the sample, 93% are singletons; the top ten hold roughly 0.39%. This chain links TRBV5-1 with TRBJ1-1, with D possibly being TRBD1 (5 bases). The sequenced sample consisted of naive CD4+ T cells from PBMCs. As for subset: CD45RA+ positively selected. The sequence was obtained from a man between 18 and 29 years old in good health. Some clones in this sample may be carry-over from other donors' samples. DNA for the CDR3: TGCGCCAGCAGCCAGCAAGGGGCGCGGAACACTGAAGCTTTCTTT. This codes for CASSQQGARNTEAFF.